The TCR beta chain under discussion was sequenced for a study of blood T cell repertoires in COVID-19. The CDR3 consists of 15 residues. The germline CDR1 and CDR2 sequences are SGHTA and FQGTGA. Trimming stripped 2 bases from V and 4 bases from J, with 11 bases between. The protocol was immunoSEQ multiplex PCR, while the TCRdb copy is restricted to in-frame clones and leaves out a portion. The table lists about 160,000 clones, 82% of them singletons, with under 9% in the top ten. The specimen was peripheral blood. The clonotype comes from a woman aged 40 to 50 with COVID-19, enrolled during active disease. The rearrangement uses TRBV7-3 and TRBJ2-2, with D possibly matching TRBD2 (5 bases). The CDR3 here is CASSLGGLATGELFF. For the CDR3, the DNA is TGTGCCAGCAGCTTAGGAGGCCTAGCCACCGGGGAGCTGTTTTTT.